This T cell receptor (beta chain) stems from a study of blood T cell repertoires in COVID-19. The overall study: Sites in the United States, Italy and Spain provided acute and convalescent COVID-19 samples. T cells, B-cell-depleted T cells, or PBMCs supplied cDNA or gDNA.

Methods used by the authors: Nucleated cell number was recorded as an estimate derived from reference gene primer amplification. Sequencing was performed with immunoSEQ multiplex PCR; in TCRdb, only in-frame clones are kept and a portion is missing. V and J calls and clone size come straight from that table; D and trimming were deduced from the DNA. The table includes just under 50,000 clones, more than 75% detected once. The CDR3 totals 15 residues. The V gene end was trimmed by 2 bases and the J gene end by 2 bases; junction bases not matched to a gene: 4. Germline CDR1 KGHSH, CDR2 LQKENI. V is TRBV18 and J is TRBJ2-7; 9 positions agree with TRBD2. This clonotype was sampled from a human donor in a cohort sampled during active COVID-19. The source material was peripheral blood. CDR3 residues: CASSPRASGAYEQYF. CDR3 in DNA: TGTGCCAGCTCACCAAGGGCTAGCGGGGCCTACGAGCAGTACTTC. The complete variable domain, with remaining parts taken from reference TRBV18 and TRBJ2-7, reads NAGVMQNPRHLVRRRGQEARLRCSPMKGHSHVYWYRQLPEEGLKFMVYLQKENIIDESGMPKERFSAEFPKEGPSILRIQQVVRGDSAAYFCASSPRASGAYEQYFGPGTRLTVT.